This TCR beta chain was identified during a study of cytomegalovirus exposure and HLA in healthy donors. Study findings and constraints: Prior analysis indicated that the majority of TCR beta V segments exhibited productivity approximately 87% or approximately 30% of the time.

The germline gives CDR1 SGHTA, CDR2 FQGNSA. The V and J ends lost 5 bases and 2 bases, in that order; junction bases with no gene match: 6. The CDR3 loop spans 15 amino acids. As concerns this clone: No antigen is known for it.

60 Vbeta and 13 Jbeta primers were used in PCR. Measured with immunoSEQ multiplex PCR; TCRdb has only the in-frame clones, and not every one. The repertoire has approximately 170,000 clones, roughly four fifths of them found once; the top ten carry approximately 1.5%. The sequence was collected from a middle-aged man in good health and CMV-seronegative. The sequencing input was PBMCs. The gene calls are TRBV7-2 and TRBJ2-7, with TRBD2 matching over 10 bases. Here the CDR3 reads CASSQGLASTYEQYF. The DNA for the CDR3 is TGTGCCAGCAGCCAGGGACTAGCGTCCACCTACGAGCAGTACTTC.